This entry features one TCR beta chain sequence. The CDR3 consists of 14 residues. From germline, CDR1 is SGHDT and CDR2 YYEEEE. With 0 bases removed from V and 3 bases from J, the gap between germline ends came to 9 bases. The data are from a study of T cells in tuberculosis. Produced via immunoSEQ multiplex PCR; TCRdb's table is partial and in-frame only. The table records tens of thousands of clones, more than 90% of them present only once. The chain is built from TRBV5-6 and TRBJ2-5; D perhaps matches TRBD2 (5 bases). Sequencing used PBMCs. The receptor was derived from a donor under 30 with latent tuberculosis or without tuberculosis infection. The CDR3 sequence: CASSLGLTKETQYF. The CDR3 DNA follows: TGTGCCAGCAGCTTGGGACTGACTAAAGAGACCCAGTACTTC.